This is a list of T cell receptor gamma chains from one sample in a study of human gamma delta and Vdelta1 T cells. TCRdb re-processed the PCR reads via CATT. Of several thousand gamma-chain clones detected, 45% appear once; the ten largest clones hold 2% to 2.5%. Antigen specificity for these receptors is unknown. Specimen: Vdelta1 gamma-delta T cells from blood grown in culture (DOT cells). Every receptor here comes from a human donor in good health. Both conserved end residues are part of each CDR3. Clone size appears in some rows only: once, few, many, or a class for an expanded clone.

V	size	J	DNA	CDR3
TRGV10	few	TRGJP2	TGTGCTGCGTGGGATGGGGTGGGGTGGATCAAGACGTTT	CAAWDGVGWIKTF
TRGV5	NA	TRGJP2	TGTGCCACCTGGGACACCGACCGGAGTGATTGGATCAAGACGTTT	CATWDTDRSDWIKTF
TRGV5	NA	TRGJ1/TRGJ2	TGTGCCACCTGGGACAGGCCAGTAGACTATAAGAAACTCTTT	CATWDRPVDYKKLF
TRGV4	NA	TRGJ1/TRGJ2	TGTGCCACCTGGGATGTCCGGACGGAATATTATAAGAAACTCTTT	CATWDVRTEYYKKLF
TRGV9	NA	TRGJ1/TRGJ2	TGTGCCTTGTGGGAGCTTGATTATTATAAGAAACTCTTT	CALWELDYYKKLF
TRGV3	NA	TRGJ1/TRGJ2	TGTGCCACCTGGGACAGGGGTCCAAAGAAACTCTTT	CATWDRGPKKLF
TRGV4	few	TRGJ1/TRGJ2	TGTGCCACCTGGGAACGTAAGAAACTCTTT	CATWERKKLF
TRGV8	NA	TRGJ1/TRGJ2	TGTGCCACCTGGGACAGGCAAAGTTATAAGAAACTCTTT	CATWDRQSYKKLF
TRGV2	few	TRGJP2	TGTGCCACCTGGGACGGGCGGGGTGATTGGATCAAGACGTTT	CATWDGRGDWIKTF
TRGV8	NA	TRGJ1/TRGJ2	TGTGCCACCTGGGATTCGCCCAGAAATTATTATAAGAAACTCTTT	CATWDSPRNYYKKLF
TRGV2	NA	TRGJ1/TRGJ2	TGTGCCACCTGGAGCCCTTATTATAAGAAACTCTTT	CATWSPYYKKLF
TRGV10	few	TRGJP1	TGTGCTGTGTGGGAGATTGGTTGGTTCAAGATATTT	CAVWEIGWFKIF
TRGV10	NA	TRGJP1	TGTGCTGCCCAGAAGGCCGACACTGGTTGGTTCAAGATATTT	CAAQKADTGWFKIF
TRGV5	medium-sized	TRGJ1/TRGJ2	TGTGCCACCTGGGACAGGCCCGGGAATAAGAAACTCTTT	CATWDRPGNKKLF
TRGV9	NA	TRGJ1/TRGJ2	TGTGCCTTGTGGGAGGGCGGACTGAGTCCTAAGAAACTCTTT	CALWEGGLSPKKLF
TRGV2	NA	TRGJ1/TRGJ2	TGTGCCACCTGGGGGGGAGCTCATAAGAAACTCTTT	CATWGGAHKKLF
TRGV2	once	TRGJ1/TRGJ2	TGTGCCACCTGGGCTCCCGATTATAAGAAACTCTTT	CATWAPDYKKLF
TRGV10	NA	TRGJP2	TGTGCTGCGTGGGATCCGGAGGGTGATTGGATCAAGACGTTT	CAAWDPEGDWIKTF
TRGV9	NA	TRGJ1/TRGJ2	TGTGCCTTGTGGGAGGCCCCAGATTATAAGAAACTCTTT	CALWEAPDYKKLF
TRGV8	NA	TRGJ1/TRGJ2	TGTGCCACCTGGACCAGCCAACATTATTATAAGAAACTCTTT	CATWTSQHYYKKLF
TRGV5	few	TRGJ1/TRGJ2	TGTGCCACCTGGGACAGGCCAATGTTAGAGAAACTCTTT	CATWDRPMLEKLF
TRGV9	NA	TRGJ1/TRGJ2	TGTGCCTTGTGGGAGGTGCGCCCATTGAAACTCTTT	CALWEVRPLKLF
TRGV9	NA	TRGJ1/TRGJ2	TGTGCCTTGTGGGAGGTGCAGCCCCCCGCCGAATATTATAAGAAACTCTTT	CALWEVQPPAEYYKKLF
TRGV3	few	TRGJ1/TRGJ2	TGTGCCACCTGGGACAGGCAGGTTGGGAGGAAACTCTTT	CATWDRQVGRKLF
TRGV10	NA	TRGJP1	TGTGCTGCGTGGGATTCGGGACAGAATACCACTGGTTGGTTCAAGATATTT	CAAWDSGQNTTGWFKIF
TRGV2	NA	TRGJ1/TRGJ2	TGTGCCACCTGGGACGGGTCCAGGAATTATTATAAGAAACTCTTT	CATWDGSRNYYKKLF
TRGV9	NA	TRGJ1/TRGJ2	TGTGCCTTGTGGGAGGTGCAATATTATAAGAAACTCTTT	CALWEVQYYKKLF
TRGV2	NA	TRGJ1/TRGJ2	TGTGCCACCTGGGACAGACCCGGTCATTATAAGAAACTCTTT	CATWDRPGHYKKLF
TRGV2	few	TRGJ1/TRGJ2	TGTGCCACCTGGGACGGTCATAAGAAACTCTTT	CATWDGHKKLF
TRGV5P	few	TRGJ1/TRGJ2	TGTGCCACCTGGGGTCGTTGGAAACTCTTT	CATWGRWKLF
TRGV2	few	TRGJ1/TRGJ2	TGTGCCACCTGGGACGGGCCGACCTATTATAAGAAACTCTTT	CATWDGPTYYKKLF
TRGV3	NA	TRGJ1/TRGJ2	TGTGCCACCTGGGACAGGCCCTCGACTTATTATAAGAAACTCTTT	CATWDRPSTYYKKLF
TRGV9	NA	TRGJ1/TRGJ2	TGTGCCTTGTGGGAGGGGATAAAGAAACTCTTT	CALWEGIKKLF
TRGV8	NA	TRGJ1/TRGJ2	TGTGCCACCTGGGATAGAGGCGGGGGGAGCTATAAGAAACTCTTT	CATWDRGGGSYKKLF
TRGV4	NA	TRGJ1/TRGJ2	TGTGCCACCTGGGAAGGGTCCACCTATAAGAAACTCTTT	CATWEGSTYKKLF
TRGV9	few	TRGJP1	TGTGCCTTGTGGGAGGGATGTTGGTTCAAGATATTT	CALWEGCWFKIF
TRGV2	NA	TRGJP2	TGTGCCACCTGGGACGGGCCGAGAGGGGTCAAAAGGGGGAGTGATTGGATCAAGACGTTT	CATWDGPRGVKRGSDWIKTF
TRGV8	NA	TRGJP2	TGTGCCACCTGGGGAACTAGTAGTGATTGGATCAAGACGTTT	CATWGTSSDWIKTF
TRGV4	NA	TRGJ1/TRGJ2	TGTGCCACCTGGACGAGTTATTATAAGAAACTCTTT	CATWTSYYKKLF
TRGV10	NA	TRGJP1	TGTGCTGCGTGGGATTTCTATACCACTGGTTGGTTCAAGATATTT	CAAWDFYTTGWFKIF
TRGV2	NA	TRGJ1/TRGJ2	TGTGCCACCTGGGACGGGCTTTGGTATTATAAGAAACTCTTT	CATWDGLWYYKKLF
TRGV9	few	TRGJ1/TRGJ2	TGTGCCTTGTGGGAGGTGACGAATTATTATAAGAAACTCTTT	CALWEVTNYYKKLF
TRGV8	NA	TRGJP2	TGTGCCACCTGGGATCGTGTTATCTACGGGAATAGTAGTGATTGGATCAAGACGTTT	CATWDRVIYGNSSDWIKTF
TRGV9	few	TRGJ1/TRGJ2	TGTGCCTTGTGGGAGGTGCATCGGGGGAATTATTATAAGAAACTCTTT	CALWEVHRGNYYKKLF
TRGV9	NA	TRGJ1/TRGJ2	TGTGCCTTGTGGGAGGTCGACGATAAGAAACTCTTT	CALWEVDDKKLF
TRGV3	NA	TRGJP1	TGTGCCACCTGGGACAGGCGAACCACTGGTTGGTTCAAGATATTT	CATWDRRTTGWFKIF
TRGV9	NA	TRGJ1/TRGJ2	TGTGCCTTGTGGGAGGGCGATTATAAGAAACTCTTT	CALWEGDYKKLF
TRGV2	once	TRGJ1/TRGJ2	TGTGCCACCTGGGACACCCATTTTTATTATAAGAAACTCTTT	CATWDTHFYYKKLF
TRGV8	NA	TRGJP2	TGTGCCACCTGGGGTGATTGGATCAAGACGTTT	CATWGDWIKTF